This TCR beta chain was sequenced during a study of T cells in Graves' hyperthyroidism and ophthalmopathy. TCR beta CDR3 sequences were amplified from RNA transcripts. Initially, a first-round RT-PCR of the TCR CDR3 employed the HTBI primer set. TCRdb independently ran MiXCR on the multiplex PCR reads; one entry per CDR3 protein. The sample records about 510,000 distinct CDR3 sequences, 14% being singletons. The germline V gene encodes CDR1 SGHRS and CDR2 YFSETQ. Trimming shortened V by 4 bases and J by 0 bases, and 16 bases separated the two germline ends. The CDR3 extends over 16 amino acids. This clonotype was seen repeatedly, ten times or more.

Sequenced material: blood. This receptor was taken from a woman between 40 and 50 years old with Graves' hyperthyroidism. The rearrangement links TRBV5-1 to TRBJ1-1, with D perhaps matching TRBD1 (5 bases). The CDR3 sequence is CASSRSAGTVNTEAFF. The CDR3 DNA is TGCGCCAGCAGCAGGTCGGCCGGGACGGTGAACACTGAAGCTTTCTTT.